This T cell receptor beta chain was captured in a study of OX40 agonist ivuxolimab in advanced cancers. For context, the study as a whole: Ivuxolimab, which targeted the costimulatory receptor OX40 (CD134), was an agonistic, fully human IgG2 monoclonal antibody. Intravenous ivuxolimab was administered to patients every 2 weeks at six dose levels: 0.01, 0.1, 0.3, 1.5, 3 and 10 mg/kg. Of the approximately 54 patients in dose escalation, 19 had hepatocellular carcinoma, around 15 had melanoma, 9 had renal cell carcinoma and 9 had head and neck cancer. The dose-escalation cohort was 82.7% male with a mean age of roughly 60 years, ranging from roughly 23 to 79. Patients were allowed to have had prior anti-PD-1, anti-PD-L1 or anti-CTLA-4 therapy, and less than 45% of the dose-escalation patients had previously received checkpoint inhibitors. Three dose-escalation patients achieved partial responses, one with hepatocellular carcinoma and two with cutaneous melanoma. The purpose of peripheral TCRbeta sequencing was to test whether ivuxolimab changed TCR sequence diversity and led to clonal T-cell expansion. The monotherapy dose-escalation portion (N ≈ 52 patients) of the phase I ivuxolimab trial is reported in the paper.

Patients with autoimmune disease history or receiving systemic immunosuppression were excluded from the trial. Peripheral blood for TCR sequencing was collected from all dose cohorts at baseline, on cycle 4 day 1, and on cycle 7 day 1. Samples were obtained from an open-label, multicenter, first-in-human phase I dose-escalation trial of ivuxolimab. The trial enrolled adults with locally advanced or metastatic head and neck squamous cell, hepatocellular, melanoma or renal cell carcinoma. Before TCR sequencing, CD4+ and CD8+ T cells were separately sorted from peripheral blood. As concerns this clone: Its antigen is not yet known. The record has no base qualities; no much larger clone is one base away.

Study-level results and caveats: Low levels of normalized T-cell clonal expansion were also shown by some nonresponding patients. At doses of 0.1 to 3.0 mg/kg, clonal expansion of both CD4+ and CD8+ T cells in blood was seen between baseline and week 6. Partial responders in the 0.1-3.0 mg/kg groups had among the lowest normalized peripheral clonal expansion, especially among CD8+ T cells. After ivuxolimab, CD8+ T cells had more expanded clones than CD4+ T cells on average. The antigen specificity of the clonally expanded peripheral T cells was not determined.

Genomic DNA was isolated from the sorted cells so that the TCRbeta CDR3 region could be sequenced. The immunoSEQ Assay was used to sequence the TCRbeta CDR3 regions. Held by TCRdb, this immuneACCESS table contains in-frame sequences only and omits some clones. Under half of the omission traces to an unresolved V gene where checked; the cause of the rest is unknown. This sample holds approximately 58,000 clones; 65% to 85% were observed only once. The top ten constitute around 13% of the sample. The source is an adult with an advanced solid tumor such as melanoma, head and neck, liver or kidney cancer. Specimen: CD4+ or CD8+ T cells sorted from blood, collected in a trial of the OX40 agonist ivuxolimab.

This receptor carries the CDR3 CARSRNTDRGNTEAFF. The sequenced DNA is TGTGCCAGAAGCCGCAATACGGACAGGGGGAACACTGAAGCTTTCTTT. In this chain, TRBV5-3 is recombined with TRBJ1-1; 9 of the junction bases match TRBD1. TRBV5-3 is marked as an open reading frame, function uncertain. From the cysteine up to the phenylalanine, the CDR3 has a length of 16 residues. Of the read, only the CDR3 DNA is kept; its 48 bases are in frame from base 1. Unmatched junction bases come to 8, with V trimmed by 4 bases and J by 1 base.